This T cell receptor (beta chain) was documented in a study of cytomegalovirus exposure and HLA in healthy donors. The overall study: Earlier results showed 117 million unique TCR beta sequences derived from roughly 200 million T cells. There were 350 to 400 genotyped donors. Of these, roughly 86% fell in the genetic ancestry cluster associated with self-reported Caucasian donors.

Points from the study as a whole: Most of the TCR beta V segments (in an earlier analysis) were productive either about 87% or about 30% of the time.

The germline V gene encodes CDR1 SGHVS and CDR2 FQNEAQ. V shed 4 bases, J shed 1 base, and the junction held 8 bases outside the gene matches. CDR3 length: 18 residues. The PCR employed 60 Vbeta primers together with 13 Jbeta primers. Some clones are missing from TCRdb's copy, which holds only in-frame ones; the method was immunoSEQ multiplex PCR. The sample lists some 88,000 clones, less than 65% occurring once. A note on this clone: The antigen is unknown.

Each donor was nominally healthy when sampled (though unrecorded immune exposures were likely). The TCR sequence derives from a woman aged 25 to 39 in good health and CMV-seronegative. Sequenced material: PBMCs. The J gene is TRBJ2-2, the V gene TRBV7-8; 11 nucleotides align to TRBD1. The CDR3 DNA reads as TGTGCCAGCAGCTGGGCCCGGGACAGGGGGGGGAACACCGGGGAGCTGTTTTTT. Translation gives CASSWARDRGGNTGELFF.